Detailed here is one TCR beta chain. Antigen specificity is unknown. The source of the sample is a study of early T cells in non-severe SARS-CoV-2 infection. Turning to the study itself: With bulk RNA from unsorted whole blood as input, sequencing yielded unpaired chains.

Findings of the study overall: Comparison of clonotypes with VDJdb favored anti-spike CD8 responses while missing private and CD4 specificities.

CDR3 length equals 16 residues. CDR1 is SGHTA, CDR2 FQGNSA, per germline. After removal of 4 bases from V and 9 bases from J, the junction contained 14 bases not matched to a gene. Attachment of unique molecular identifiers to individual cDNA molecules was performed. TCRdb re-analysed the 5' RACE reads in MiXCR, keeping a single row per CDR3 protein. The sample records 26,000 or so distinct CDR3 sequences, 3.5% to 5.5% being singletons. The sequence came from an adult who was a healthcare worker with PCR-confirmed SARS-CoV-2 infection or an uninfected control (not recorded which). This chain joins TRBV7-2 and TRBJ2-1; 8 positions agree with TRBD2. This material consisted of whole blood, taken at baseline. For the CDR3, the DNA is TGTGCCAGCAGCTGGGTGGTAACGGGGGGGCACAGTGAGCAGTTCTTC. Protein product: CASSWVVTGGHSEQFF.